The 28 T cell receptor beta chains below come from one sample, sequenced in a study of CD8 T cells in Susac syndrome. Random-hexamer reverse transcription was applied to roughly 0.5 to 1 ug RNA. TCRdb fed the immunoSEQ multiplex PCR reads into MiXCR, producing one record per CDR3 protein. This table holds about 180,000 distinct CDR3 sequences, 90% to 95% found once. The sample consisted of CD4+ T cells from PBMCs. These receptor sequences come from a human donor with Susac syndrome.

The V gene is TRBV5-1, the J gene TRBJ2-3; 8 bases line up with TRBD1. Per germline, CDR1 SGHRS and CDR2 YFSETQ. The V gene end was trimmed by 4 bases and the J gene end by 2 bases; junction bases not matched to a gene: 3. This CDR3 is 14 amino acids long. The CDR3, as DNA: TGCGCCAGCAGCGCGGGACAGGCCACAGATACGCAGTATTTT. This codes for CASSAGQATDTQYF.

The CDR3 DNA reads as TGTGCCACCAGTGATCCTTCGGGCGGGGGATACGGCACAGATACGCAGTATTTT. It translates to CATSDPSGGGYGTDTQYF. The chain links TRBV24-1 to TRBJ2-3, with 7 bases that match TRBD2. This CDR3 contains 18 residues. Unmatched junction bases numbered 12, after V lost 3 bases and J lost 1 base. Germline values: CDR1 KGHDR, CDR2 SFDVKD.

The chain joins TRBV6-6 to TRBJ1-2; D ambiguous. Germline-derived CDR1 and CDR2 are MNHNY and SVGAGI (reference sequence). V gave up 3 bases and J gave up 6 bases, with 5 bases separating them. The CDR3 consists of 11 residues. The CDR3 loop reads CASSYRNGYTF. CDR3 in DNA: TGTGCCAGCAGTTATAGGAATGGCTACACCTTC.

The chain couples TRBV4-2 to TRBJ1-2, with a weak D call TRBD1 (5 bases). CDR3 size: 13 residues. In germline, CDR1 is LGHNA, CDR2 YNFKEQ. V lost 0 bases and J lost 9, with 11 bases in between. CDR3 in DNA: TGTGCCAGCAGCCAAGAGGGGCAGGGAAGCTACACCTTC. This sequence encodes CASSQEGQGSYTF.

The rearrangement uses TRBV24-1 and TRBJ2-1; tentatively, D is TRBD1 or TRBD2 (5 bases each). Trimming left V 4 bases short and J 6 bases short, with 12 bases between. Germline V lookup: CDR1 KGHDR, CDR2 SFDVKD. The CDR3 is made up of 14 amino acids. The CDR3 DNA reads as TGTGCCACCAGTGACACCGGGACCGGCAATGAGCAGTTCTTC. This gives the protein CATSDTGTGNEQFF.

The chain carries TRBV11-3 and TRBJ2-5, with a tentative D call TRBD2 (5 bases). The CDR3 is 14 residues long. The ends were cut back, 1 base at V and 0 bases at J, with 6 bases in the middle. Germline V CDR1 and CDR2: SGHNT, YENEEA. CDR3: CASSLGEYQETQYF. In nucleotides, the CDR3 is TGTGCCAGCAGCTTAGGGGAGTACCAAGAGACCCAGTACTTC. Full variable domain (missing parts from reference TRBV11-3 and TRBJ2-5): EAGVVQSPRYKIIEKKQPVAFWCNPISGHNTLYWYLQNLGQGPELLIRYENEEAVDDSQLPKDRFSAERLKGVDSTLKIQPAELGDSAVYLCASSLGEYQETQYFGPGTRLLVL.

The chain recombines TRBV4-2 with TRBJ1-3; the D gene is possibly TRBD1 (5 bases). With 2 bases removed from V and 0 bases from J, the gap between germline ends came to 11 bases. The CDR3 is 16 amino acids. Germline CDR1 LGHNA, CDR2 YNFKEQ. The CDR3 nucleotides read TGTGCCAGCAGCCAATACGGGGCCTCCTCTGGAAACACCATATATTTT. Translated: CASSQYGASSGNTIYF.

The chain carries TRBV4-1 and TRBJ2-7; a weak D match, TRBD2 (6 bases). V dropped 0 bases and J dropped 3 bases, with 12 bases sitting between them. The CDR3 is 15 amino acids. Germline V lookup: CDR1 MGHRA, CDR2 YSYEKL. The CDR3 region is CASSQDETRGYEQYF. The CDR3 region has the DNA TGCGCCAGCAGCCAAGATGAGACTAGAGGCTACGAGCAGTACTTC.

V and J are TRBV7-6 and TRBJ2-6; no clear D. Per germline, CDR1 SGHVS and CDR2 FNYEAQ. The CDR3 consists of 13 residues. V was trimmed by 8 bases and J by 4 bases, leaving 9 bases between them. The CDR3 DNA is TGTGCCAGCGGCGAACCCGGGGCCAACGTCCTGACTTTC. This sequence encodes CASGEPGANVLTF. Full variable domain (remainder filled in from reference TRBV7-6 and TRBJ2-6): GAGVSQSPRYKVTKRGQDVALRCDPISGHVSLYWYRQALGQGPEFLTYFNYEAQQDKSGLPNDRFSAERPEGSISTLTIQRTEQRDSAMYRCASGEPGANVLTFGAGSRLTVL.

The V call is TRBV20-1, the J call TRBJ2-2; TRBD2 matches at 7 bases. Losses at the gene ends were 5 bases for V and 5 bases for J; bases not matched to a gene: 8. Germline CDR1 is DFQATT and CDR2 is SNEGSKA (reference sequence). The length of the CDR3 is 14 residues. For the CDR3, the DNA is TGCAGTGCTGACGGGACTACCCGGACCGGGGAGCTGTTTTTT. It encodes CSADGTTRTGELFF.

J is TRBJ2-5 and V is TRBV5-1; 9 bases align to TRBD1. Per germline, CDR1 SGHRS and CDR2 YFSETQ. Trimming removed 4 bases from V and 7 bases from J; junction bases left unmatched: 11. This CDR3 is 15 amino acids long. In DNA, the CDR3 is TGCGCCAGCAGCGCGGGACAGGGTGGGACGATGACCCAGTACTTC. It encodes CASSAGQGGTMTQYF.

The rearrangement links TRBV18 to TRBJ2-7; no clear D. The CDR3 is made up of 15 amino acids. Germline V gene lookup returns CDR1 KGHSH and CDR2 LQKENI. V was trimmed by 3 bases and J by 3 bases, leaving 15 bases between them. The CDR3 spells CASSPNPGDNYEQYF. The DNA of the CDR3 is TGTGCCAGCTCACCTAATCCCGGCGATAACTACGAGCAGTACTTC.

The chain couples TRBV20-1 to TRBJ1-1; perhaps TRBD1 as D (6 bases). CDR1 is DFQATT, CDR2 SNEGSKA, per germline (reference sequence). This CDR3 region has 13 residues. Deletions cut 5 bases from V and 3 bases from J, with 13 bases between. The CDR3 region is CSASQGLDTEAFF. In DNA, the CDR3 is TGCAGTGCTTCACAGGGTTTAGACACTGAAGCTTTCTTT.

V gene TRBV12-3 or TRBV12-4 combines with J gene TRBJ2-5; D possibly matches TRBD1 or TRBD2 (5 bases each). CDR3 length equals 14 residues. V was cut by 4 bases and J by 3 bases, with 12 bases left in between. CDR3 sequence: CASSWGWAKETQYF. For the CDR3, the DNA is TGTGCCAGCAGTTGGGGGTGGGCGAAAGAGACCCAGTACTTC.

CDR3 loop: CASSRGTSFGETQYF. The CDR3 nucleotides read TGTGCCAGCAGCCGAGGGACGTCCTTTGGAGAGACCCAGTACTTC. This sequence joins TRBV12-3 or TRBV12-4 and TRBJ2-5; D assignment may be TRBD1 or TRBD2 (5 bases each). V gave up 6 bases and J gave up 4 bases, with 18 bases separating them. This CDR3 is built from 15 residues.

This sequence joins TRBV20-1 and TRBJ2-3; possibly TRBD2 for D (5 bases). This CDR3 comprises 13 residues. Germline values: CDR1 DFQATT, CDR2 SNEGSKA (reference sequence). V was shortened by 1 base and J by 7 bases, with 12 bases between the two germline ends. The CDR3 reads CSARAGSPNTQYF. The CDR3 nucleotides are TGCAGTGCTAGAGCGGGATCCCCCAATACGCAGTATTTT.

The sample holds one count of this clonotype. This chain uses TRBV7-2 with TRBJ2-7; 11 bases align to TRBD1. This CDR3 comprises 15 residues. Germline V CDR1 and CDR2: SGHTA, FQGNSA. J lost 6 bases, V lost 4 bases, and 8 bases had no gene match. The CDR3 sequence is CASSYPDRGLFEQYF. CDR3 coding DNA: TGTGCCAGCAGCTACCCGGACAGGGGGCTCTTCGAGCAGTACTTC.

The CDR3 sequence is CASEGGGGTDTQYF. CDR3 nucleotide sequence: TGCGCCAGCGAAGGGGGCGGGGGCACAGATACGCAGTATTTT. The chain combines TRBV10-2 with TRBJ2-3, with D perhaps TRBD1 (7 bases). The CDR3 is made up of 14 amino acids. Trimming took 8 bases from V and 1 from J, leaving 13 bases between them. CDR1 and CDR2 from the germline V gene are WSHSY and SAAADI.

This clonotype was recorded a few times. The CDR3 here is CASSHYYEQYF. DNA for the CDR3: TGTGCCAGCAGCCACTACTACGAGCAGTACTTC. The chain couples TRBV2 to TRBJ2-7; unclear D gene. The CDR3 totals 11 residues. The V end lost 6 bases, the J end lost 3 bases, and 6 bases lay between the germline ends. Germline V lookup: CDR1 SNHLY, CDR2 FYNNEI. Variable domain in full (rest from reference TRBV2 and TRBJ2-7): EPEVTQTPSHQVTQMGQEVILRCVPISNHLYFYWYRQILGQKVEFLVSFYNNEISEKSEIFDDQFSVERPDGSNFTLKIRSTKLEDSAMYFCASSHYYEQYFGPGTRLTVT.

This chain uses TRBV19 with TRBJ2-4; maybe TRBD2 (5 bases). This CDR3 region has 14 residues. Trimming stripped 7 bases from V and 2 bases from J, with 12 bases between. Germline values: CDR1 LNHDA, CDR2 SQIVND (reference sequence). DNA for the CDR3: TGTGCCAGTATGACCGGGGAGACCAAAAACATTCAGTACTTC. Its protein is CASMTGETKNIQYF.

The chain has TRBV18 and TRBJ2-7; 7 positions match TRBD1. Germline loops: CDR1 KGHSH, CDR2 LQKENI. The trim removed 0 bases at V and 8 bases at J, leaving 4 bases unmatched. This CDR3 has 13 amino acids. CDR3 sequence reads: CASSPPTGQQQYF. The CDR3 bases are TGTGCCAGCTCACCACCCACGGGACAGCAGCAGTACTTC.

For the CDR3, the DNA is TGCAGTGCTAGAAGAGTGTCAGATACGCAGTATTTT. Amino acid sequence: CSARRVSDTQYF. The genes are TRBV20-1 and TRBJ2-3; D ambiguous. This CDR3 spans 12 amino acids. Germline CDR1 and CDR2: DFQATT and SNEGSKA (reference sequence). Trimming removed 2 bases at V and 4 bases at J, with 7 bases between.

This chain joins TRBV6-1 and TRBJ1-2, with D perhaps TRBD1 (5 bases). This CDR3 region has 16 residues. Germline loops: CDR1 MNHNS, CDR2 SASEGT. Trimming took off 6 bases at V and 4 bases at J, with 21 bases between the two ends. For the CDR3, the DNA is TGTGCCAGCAGCTCCCCTGGGGGGGATGGGACCTATGGCTACACCTTC. Translation gives CASSSPGGDGTYGYTF.

V and J are TRBV5-1 and TRBJ1-6; no clear D gene. Trimming removed 1 base from V and 5 bases from J, with 10 bases in between. Germline CDR1 reads SGHRS; CDR2 reads YFSETQ. This CDR3 contains 15 residues. As DNA, the CDR3 is TGCGCCAGCAGCTTGTTCGCCGGGGATAATTCACCCCTCCACTTT. The encoded protein is CASSLFAGDNSPLHF.

V usage is TRBV7-2 and J usage is TRBJ2-1, with D possibly being TRBD2 (5 bases). CDR1 and CDR2 from the germline V gene are SGHTA and FQGNSA. The V end was cut by 5 bases, the J end by 0 bases, with 11 bases between. CDR3 length: 15 amino acids. This CDR3 is CASSPGVSSYNEQFF. The CDR3 region has the DNA TGTGCCAGCAGCCCCGGGGTAAGCTCCTACAATGAGCAGTTCTTC. The full variable domain, with the rest looked up from reference TRBV7-2 and TRBJ2-1, is GAGVSQSPSNKVTEKGKDVELRCDPISGHTALYWYRQSLGQGLEFLIYFQGNSAPDKSGLPSDRFSAERTGGSVSTLTIQRTQQEDSAVYLCASSPGVSSYNEQFFGPGTRLTVL.

The rearrangement uses TRBV2 and TRBJ2-5; TRBD2 aligns across 8 bases. V dropped 9 bases and J dropped 4; count of bases not matched to a gene: 1. This CDR3 region has 11 residues. Germline assignment: CDR1 SNHLY and CDR2 FYNNEI. The DNA of the CDR3 is TGTGCCAGGCGGGGGGTAGAGACCCAGTACTTC. Translation: CARRGVETQYF.

The rearrangement joins TRBV7-2 to TRBJ2-1; tentative D call: TRBD2 (6 bases). Trimming removed 5 bases from V and 8 bases from J, with 13 bases in between. The length of the CDR3 is 13 residues. The germline CDR1 and CDR2 sequences are SGHTA and FQGNSA. In DNA form, the CDR3 reads TGTGCCAGCAGCCCTGGACTAACCGATGAGCAGTTCTTC. Encoded protein: CASSPGLTDEQFF.

The chain links TRBV9 to TRBJ2-3; D remains unclear. Germline CDR1 SGDLS, CDR2 YYNGEE. This CDR3 is 14 amino acids long. Trimming left V 0 bases short and J 8 bases short, with 13 bases between. Here the CDR3 reads CASSVDAVPITQYF. The CDR3 DNA sequence: TGTGCCAGCAGCGTAGATGCGGTCCCCATTACGCAGTATTTT.